The 24 T cell receptor beta chains listed next were all sequenced from one sample in a study of T cell clusters in autoimmune cytopenias. TRB amplification used roughly 250 ng of peripheral blood genomic DNA. TRB rearrangements were amplified by touch-down multiplex PCR with mixed TRB-A/B primers. From the multiplex PCR reads, TCRdb lists one entry per CDR3 protein and no DNA. The sample table sets out several thousand distinct CDR3 sequences. The sample consisted of peripheral blood. These receptors originate from a human donor with an autoimmune cytopenia or autoimmune hepatitis (not recorded which).

This clonotype registers medium-sized (0.01 to 0.1%) by frequency. The chain recombines TRBV7-2 with TRBJ2-1; without DNA, the TCRdb call of TRBD1 cannot be checked. Germline values: CDR1 SGHTA, CDR2 FQGNSA. CDR3 length equals 13 residues. CDR3 loop: CASRPPGGNEQFF.

V gene TRBV5-6 combines with J gene TRBJ2-1; as DNA is missing, the TRBD1 call by TCRdb cannot be tested. CDR1 SGHDT and CDR2 YYEEEE come from the germline V gene. The CDR3 spans 14 residues. CDR3: CASSLEYDRDEQFF.

The chain couples TRBV7-9 to TRBJ1-6; TCRdb returns TRBD1, unconfirmable since there is no DNA. The CDR3 consists of 15 residues. From germline, CDR1 is SEHNR and CDR2 FQNEAQ (reference sequence). The CDR3 loop is CASSFTGTANSPLHF.

The rearrangement joins TRBV28 to TRBJ2-7; TCRdb's D gene call, TRBD1, goes unchecked for lack of DNA. The CDR3 is 14 residues long. CDR1 and CDR2 from the germline V gene are MDHEN and SYDVKM. CDR3 sequence reads: CASLPGTGSHEQYF.

This clonotype is called medium-sized based on its frequency. The genes are TRBV19 and TRBJ2-5. CDR3 length: 14 amino acids. Germline V lookup: CDR1 LNHDA, CDR2 SQIVND (reference sequence). The CDR3 sequence: CASSIGGKLETQYF.

This chain joins TRBV7-2 and TRBJ2-7; the D call of TRBD2 rests on TCRdb alone, since no DNA is present to check it. CDR1 SGHTA and CDR2 FQGNSA come from the germline V gene. The CDR3 contains 15 residues. The CDR3 sequence is CASSQGLASTYEQYF.

The V and J genes are TRBV20-1 and TRBJ1-5; without DNA, the TCRdb call of TRBD1 cannot be checked. The CDR3 runs 13 residues. The germline V gene encodes CDR1 DFQATT and CDR2 SNEGSKA (reference sequence). The CDR3 protein is CSATGHMDQPQHF.

This clonotype is identified as medium-sized (0.01 to 0.1%) from frequency. The genes are TRBV12-3 or TRBV12-4 and TRBJ2-5. CDR3 length: 14 amino acids. The CDR3 sequence is CASSLGLTKETQYF.

J is TRBJ2-1 and V is TRBV7-2. The germline gives CDR1 SGHTA, CDR2 FQGNSA. This CDR3 has 15 residues. The CDR3 is CASSSFHGLNNEQFF.

Frequency places this clonotype as medium-sized. This rearrangement joins TRBV13 to TRBJ2-3; no DNA is available, so the TRBD2 call from TCRdb remains unchecked. Germline-derived CDR1 and CDR2 are PRHDT and FYEKMQ (reference sequence). The CDR3 runs to 16 residues. CDR3 amino acids: CASSPSSGGAWDTQYF.

This clonotype is labeled medium-sized (0.01 to 0.1%) based on frequency. The genes are TRBV27 and TRBJ1-5; TCRdb lists TRBD1, though no DNA is available to test this call. CDR3 length equals 15 residues. Germline values: CDR1 MNHEY, CDR2 SMNVEV (reference sequence). The CDR3 loop is CASSFDSYSNQPQHF.

V gene TRBV6-1 combines with J gene TRBJ2-7; the D call of TRBD1 rests on TCRdb alone, since no DNA is present to check it. CDR1 MNHNS and CDR2 SASEGT come from the germline V gene. The CDR3 length is 15 residues. The CDR3 spells CASSEAGTGSYEQYF.

This clonotype is deemed medium-sized by its frequency. The chain carries TRBV6-5 and TRBJ1-6; TCRdb calls TRBD1, which cannot be checked without DNA. Germline V gene data show CDR1 as MNHEY and CDR2 as SVGAGI. The CDR3 has 15 amino acids. The CDR3 spells CASRERQGSNSPLHF.

This chain connects TRBV30 to TRBJ1-2. This CDR3 contains 12 residues. Germline V lookup: CDR1 GTSNPN, CDR2 SVGIG (reference sequence). The CDR3 sequence: CAWRGALKGYTF.

This chain connects TRBV5-1 to TRBJ1-2. The CDR3 has 15 amino acids. Germline V gives CDR1 SGHRS, CDR2 YFSETQ. CDR3 loop: CASSSGGTDNYGYTF.

The chain couples TRBV19 to TRBJ1-1; TCRdb's assignment of TRBD1 cannot be checked, as there is no DNA. CDR1 is LNHDA, CDR2 SQIVND, per germline (reference sequence). This CDR3 has 15 amino acids. The CDR3 loop is CASSIQPRQGAEAFF.

V is TRBV10-3 and J is TRBJ2-6. This CDR3 comprises 14 residues. Germline CDR1 ENHRY, CDR2 SYGVKD. Here the CDR3 reads CAISGDFGANVLTF.

The chain is built from TRBV25-1 and TRBJ1-4; TCRdb's assignment of TRBD1 cannot be checked, as there is no DNA. Germline assignment: CDR1 MGHDK and CDR2 SYGVNS. The CDR3 spans 15 residues. This CDR3 is CASSEGRGPGEKLFF.

The chain uses TRBV27 and TRBJ2-5; TCRdb selects TRBD2, and the lack of DNA leaves this call unchecked. Germline loops: CDR1 MNHEY, CDR2 SMNVEV (reference sequence). This CDR3 has 16 residues. CDR3 region: CASSFSYGRPGETQYF.

This chain connects TRBV15 to TRBJ1-2; TCRdb indicates TRBD1, and absent DNA this call remains unverified. CDR1 is LNHNV and CDR2 is YYDKDF in the germline V gene (reference sequence). The CDR3 contains 20 residues. The CDR3: CATSRRLTMSGRTYNYGYTF.

V gene TRBV15 combines with J gene TRBJ2-2; TCRdb picks TRBD1, but there is no DNA to check that call. The CDR3 runs to 15 residues. CDR1 is LNHNV, CDR2 YYDKDF, per germline (reference sequence). CDR3 amino acids: CATDRGGRMTGELFF.

Its frequency marks this clonotype as medium-sized. The chain has TRBV5-6 and TRBJ1-6; without DNA, the TCRdb call of TRBD1 cannot be checked. This CDR3 spans 19 amino acids. In germline, CDR1 is SGHDT, CDR2 YYEEEE. CDR3 amino acids: CARSRGWMGRDPYNSPLHF.

The rearrangement joins TRBV29-1 to TRBJ2-1; TCRdb returns TRBD1, unconfirmable since there is no DNA. Germline-derived CDR1 and CDR2 are SQVTM and ANQGSEA. The CDR3 spans 13 residues. CDR3 region: CSAGAGRGRWQFF.

The chain links TRBV20-1 to TRBJ2-1; TCRdb's D gene call, TRBD1, goes unchecked for lack of DNA. CDR1 and CDR2 (germline): DFQATT, SNEGSKA (reference sequence). The CDR3 has 12 amino acids. The CDR3 loop reads CSASGAGNEQFF.